This TCR beta chain was captured by sequencing in a study of blood T cell repertoires in COVID-19. This clone was found a few times. The CDR3 length is 15 residues. The V end lost 0 bases, the J end lost 4 bases, and 10 bases lay between the germline ends. The germline gives CDR1 SGHDN, CDR2 FVKESK. Per the study methods: Estimation of nucleated cell counts was performed using reference gene primer amplification. Only in-frame clones appear in the TCRdb table, and some are missing; sequencing was by immunoSEQ multiplex PCR. For V, J and clone size, that table is used; D and trimming come from the DNA. Among about 250,000 clones listed, roughly 86% were seen once.

Sample: peripheral blood. V usage is TRBV14 and J usage is TRBJ2-1, with no clear D. This sequence originates from a woman aged 55-69 years who had recovered from COVID-19. The chain's CDR3 is CASSQDWSVYNEQFF. CDR3 nucleotides: TGTGCCAGCAGCCAAGATTGGAGCGTATACAATGAGCAGTTCTTC.